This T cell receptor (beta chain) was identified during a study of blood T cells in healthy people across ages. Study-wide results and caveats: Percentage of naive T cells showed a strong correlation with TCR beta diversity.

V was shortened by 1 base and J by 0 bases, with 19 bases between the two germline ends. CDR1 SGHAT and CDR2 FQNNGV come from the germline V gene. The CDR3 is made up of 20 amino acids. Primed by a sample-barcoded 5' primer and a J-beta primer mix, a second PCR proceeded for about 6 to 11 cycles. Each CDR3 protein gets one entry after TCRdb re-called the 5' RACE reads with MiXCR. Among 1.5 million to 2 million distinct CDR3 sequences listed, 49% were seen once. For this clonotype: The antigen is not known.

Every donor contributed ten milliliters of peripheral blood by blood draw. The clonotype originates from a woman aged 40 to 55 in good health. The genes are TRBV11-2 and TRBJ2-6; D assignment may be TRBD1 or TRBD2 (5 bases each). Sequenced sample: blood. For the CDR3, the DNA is TGTGCCAGCAGCTTAGGACTGGGACGGGGTCAACCCTCTGGGGCCAACGTCCTGACTTTC. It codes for CASSLGLGRGQPSGANVLTF.